Listed here are 5 T cell receptor beta chains from one sample, sequenced in a study of T-cell reconstitution after alpha-beta-depleted transplantation in children. The TCRbeta library was prepared with unique molecular identifiers. TCRdb itself ran the PCR reads through MiXCR, one entry per CDR3 protein. Here the sample spans around 480,000 distinct CDR3 sequences, approximately 30% being singletons. The specimen comprised PBMCs from the stem cell graft donor, sampled from the stem cell graft. These receptor sequences come from a human donor who donated a stem cell graft to a child with aplastic anemia.

This sequence joins TRBV15 and TRBJ2-7, with D possibly TRBD1 on 6 matching bases. CDR3 length equals 15 residues. Germline CDR1 and CDR2: LNHNV and YYDKDF (reference sequence). Trimming took 0 bases from V and 3 from J, leaving 12 bases between them. The CDR3 sequence is CATSRDWTEHYEQYF. The CDR3 DNA follows: TGTGCCACCAGCAGAGATTGGACAGAACACTACGAGCAGTACTTC. Together with reference TRBV15 and TRBJ2-7, the CDR3 gives the full variable domain: DAMVIQNPRYQVTQFGKPVTLSCSQTLNHNVMYWYQQKSSQAPKLLFHYYDKDFNNEADTPDNFQSRRPNTSFCFLDIRSPGLGDTAMYLCATSRDWTEHYEQYFGPGTRLTVT.

This clonotype was found a few times. This chain uses TRBV3-1 with TRBJ2-2; 7 bases map to TRBD2. Trimming cost V 2 bases and J 9 bases; bases outside gene matches: 9. The CDR3 is 15 residues long. The germline V gene encodes CDR1 LGHDT and CDR2 YNNKEL (reference sequence). CDR3 loop: CASSQPAAGVRELFF. The CDR3 region has the DNA TGTGCCAGCAGCCAACCAGCTGCGGGAGTCAGGGAGCTGTTTTTT.

This clonotype has a count of ten or more. The chain uses TRBV7-2 and TRBJ2-5; possibly TRBD1 or TRBD2 for D (7 bases each). Germline lookup yields CDR1 SGHTA and CDR2 FQGNSA. The ends were cut back, 5 bases at V and 5 bases at J, with 12 bases in the middle. The CDR3 consists of 13 residues. The DNA of the CDR3 is TGTGCCAGCAGCCCTCAGGGGGGGGAGACCCAGTACTTC. Protein: CASSPQGGETQYF.

This clonotype was recorded a few times. The V call is TRBV7-9, the J call TRBJ1-2, with 7 bases matching TRBD1. The V gene end was trimmed by 5 bases and the J gene end by 7 bases; junction bases not matched to a gene: 10. CDR1 and CDR2 from the germline V gene are SEHNR and FQNEAQ (reference sequence). The CDR3 spans 14 residues. CDR3 sequence (DNA): TGTGCCAGCAGCCTCATTGGCAGGGGGGGTGGCTACACCTTC. Amino acids: CASSLIGRGGGYTF.

This CDR3 is CASSSDGTYYNEQFF. The CDR3, as DNA: TGTGCCAGCAGCTCAGACGGGACTTACTACAATGAGCAGTTCTTC. The chain links TRBV11-1 to TRBJ2-1; D possibly corresponds to TRBD2 (6 bases). Germline V CDR1 and CDR2: SGHAT, FQDESV (reference sequence). The V gene lost 4 bases and the J gene lost 3 bases, with 13 bases spanning the gap. The CDR3 loop spans 15 amino acids.